This TCR beta chain derives from a study of T-cell reconstitution after alpha-beta-depleted transplantation in children. Unique molecular identifiers were incorporated during preparation of the TCRbeta library. TCRdb re-called the PCR reads with MiXCR, one entry per CDR3 protein. The data hold about 72,000 distinct CDR3 sequences, with around 6.6% observed a single time. The CDR3 is 14 residues long. The ends lost 4 bases at V and 3 bases at J; junction bases unmatched: 2. This clonotype was observed at least ten times. The chain couples TRBV12-3 or TRBV12-4 to TRBJ2-2, with TRBD2 identical over 7 bases. This receptor was taken from a human donor who donated a stem cell graft to a child with acute lymphoblastic leukemia. Source: PBMCs from the stem cell graft donor, taken from the stem cell graft. The CDR3 region has the DNA TGTGCCAGCAGTTCACGGGAGGACACCGGGGAGCTGTTTTTT. Protein sequence: CASSSREDTGELFF.